A single sample is the source of the 18 T cell receptor beta chains below, sequenced in a study of cytomegalovirus exposure and HLA in healthy donors. Primers included in the PCR were 60 Vbeta and 13 Jbeta primers. Measured with immunoSEQ multiplex PCR; TCRdb has only the in-frame clones, and not every one. The sample contains about 170,000 clones, 82% of which appear only once. Sequencing was performed on PBMCs. These TCRs come from a girl aged 2 to 9 in good health and CMV-seropositive.

The chain has TRBV4-2 and TRBJ2-1; the D gene is possibly TRBD2 (6 bases). Looked up from germline, CDR1 is LGHNA and CDR2 is YNFKEQ. This CDR3 has 15 residues. Trimming shortened V by 1 base and J by 6 bases, and 13 bases separated the two germline ends. In nucleotides, the CDR3 is TGTGCCAGCAGCCAAGCGCCCGACGGGGGCAATGAGCAGTTCTTC. Its protein product is CASSQAPDGGNEQFF.

The chain is built from TRBV6-1 and TRBJ1-3; TRBD1 is a possible D gene (6 bases). The germline V gene has CDR1 MNHNS and CDR2 SASEGT. Deletions cut 6 bases from V and 4 bases from J, with 10 bases between. The CDR3 has 13 residues. CDR3 region: CASRQGFGNTIYF. The CDR3 DNA reads TGTGCCAGCAGACAGGGCTTCGGAAACACCATATATTTT.

The chain couples TRBV5-1 to TRBJ2-6; D ambiguous. V was clipped by 1 base and J by 0 bases, with 8 bases between them. The CDR3 is 16 residues long. Per the germline V gene, CDR1 is SGHRS and CDR2 is YFSETQ. The CDR3 loop is CASSLMADSGANVLTF. DNA of the CDR3: TGCGCCAGCAGCTTGATGGCCGACTCTGGGGCCAACGTCCTGACTTTC.

DNA for the CDR3: TGTGCTAGTGGCCTAGATGAGGGTACGCAGTATTTT. This codes for CASGLDEGTQYF. V is TRBV12-5 and J is TRBJ2-3, with D tentatively TRBD2 (5 bases). The V gene's germline CDR1 is LGHNT and CDR2 FRNRAP. The V end was cut by 6 bases, the J end by 8 bases, with 12 bases between. The CDR3 sequence is 12 residues long.

This sequence joins TRBV18 and TRBJ2-5, with TRBD2 matching over 10 bases. The V gene end was trimmed by 5 bases and the J gene end by 5 bases; junction bases not matched to a gene: 17. Germline V gives CDR1 KGHSH, CDR2 LQKENI. The CDR3 sequence is 18 residues long. CDR3 sequence reads: CASSFLFASGSVEETQYF. The CDR3 DNA follows: TGTGCCAGCTCATTTCTATTCGCTAGCGGGAGCGTAGAGGAGACCCAGTACTTC.

The CDR3 DNA reads as TGTGCCAGCAGCCCGAGCTCTGGGGCCAACGTCCTGACTTTC. Its translation is CASSPSSGANVLTF. The chain uses TRBV9 and TRBJ2-6; D unclear. V gave up 4 bases and J gave up 0 bases, with 5 bases separating them. The CDR3 runs to 14 residues. Per germline, CDR1 SGDLS and CDR2 YYNGEE.

The genes are TRBV28 and TRBJ2-3, with unresolved D. Trimming left V 4 bases short and J 0 bases short, with 11 bases between. This CDR3 spans 15 amino acids. The V gene's germline CDR1 is MDHEN and CDR2 SYDVKM. The CDR3 DNA reads as TGTGCCAGCAGTTATAGACTTTCTAGCACAGATACGCAGTATTTT. Translation gives CASSYRLSSTDTQYF.

This sequence joins TRBV19 and TRBJ1-4, with TRBD1 as a possible D gene (5 bases). Trimming stripped 5 bases from V and 2 bases from J, with 15 bases between. The CDR3 sequence is 16 residues long. CDR1 LNHDA and CDR2 SQIVND come from the germline V gene (reference sequence). The CDR3 sequence is CASSATPGSTNEKLFF. The CDR3 coding sequence is TGTGCCAGTAGTGCAACTCCAGGGTCGACTAATGAAAAACTGTTTTTT.

The CDR3 sequence: CASSQDPDRGRGSNQPQHF. CDR3 DNA sequence: TGCGCCAGCAGCCAAGACCCTGACAGGGGGCGCGGTAGCAATCAGCCCCAGCATTTT. V and J are TRBV4-1 and TRBJ1-5, with 10 bases lining up with TRBD1. Per the germline V gene, CDR1 is MGHRA and CDR2 is YSYEKL. Germline trimming cut 0 bases from V and 0 bases from J; bases unmatched to any gene: 8. The CDR3 contains 19 residues.

This chain links TRBV6-1 with TRBJ1-2; D is uncertain. The V gene lost 4 bases and the J gene lost 8 bases, with 11 bases spanning the gap. Germline CDR1 MNHNS, CDR2 SASEGT. The CDR3 has 12 residues. The CDR3 loop reads CASSGASFGYTF. The CDR3 coding sequence is TGTGCCAGCAGTGGGGCCTCATTCGGCTACACCTTC.

The chain has TRBV9 and TRBJ2-7; weak D call: TRBD2 (7 bases). The V gene lost 4 bases and the J gene lost 5 bases, with 10 bases spanning the gap. Germline CDR1 and CDR2: SGDLS and YYNGEE. The CDR3 covers 12 residues. CDR3 coding DNA: TGTGCCAGCAGCAGGGGGGGGCACGAGCAGTACTTC. It codes for CASSRGGHEQYF.

The chain is built from TRBV30 and TRBJ1-3, with D perhaps TRBD1 (6 bases). CDR3 length: 13 residues. Per the germline V gene, CDR1 is GTSNPN and CDR2 is SVGIG (reference sequence). The CDR3 nucleotides are TGTGCTGGGGGCGGATCCTCTGGAAACACCATATATTTT. Translation: CAGGGSSGNTIYF.

V is TRBV28 and J is TRBJ2-1, with D perhaps TRBD2 (6 bases). V was shortened by 2 bases and J by 4 bases, with 12 bases between the two germline ends. The length of the CDR3 is 15 residues. Germline lookup yields CDR1 MDHEN and CDR2 SYDVKM. The CDR3 sequence is CASSLTGDRYNEQFF. CDR3 nucleotides: TGTGCCAGCAGTTTAACGGGAGATCGATACAATGAGCAGTTCTTC.

The rearrangement links TRBV30 to TRBJ1-2; no definite D call. The germline V and J ends were trimmed by 4 bases and 4 bases, with 10 bases remaining between them. This CDR3 is 12 amino acids long. Germline V CDR1 and CDR2: GTSNPN, SVGIG (reference sequence). For the CDR3, the DNA is TGTGCCTGGACTAAGACAACCTATGGCTACACCTTC. It translates to CAWTKTTYGYTF.

V and J are TRBV6-4 and TRBJ2-3; D gene ambiguous. V gave up 4 bases and J gave up 3 bases, with 11 bases separating them. Germline CDR1 reads MRHNA; CDR2 reads SNTAGT. The CDR3 runs to 14 residues. This CDR3 is CASSARGETDTQYF. The CDR3 DNA reads TGTGCCAGCAGTGCTAGAGGAGAAACAGATACGCAGTATTTT.

The chain has TRBV28 and TRBJ2-7; 9 positions match TRBD1. This CDR3 has 17 amino acids. Germline loops: CDR1 MDHEN, CDR2 SYDVKM. Unmatched junction bases numbered 16, after V lost 4 bases and J lost 6 bases. The CDR3 nucleotides read TGTGCCAGCAGTTCCCTCCCCGGGACAGGGTTTAATGGCGAGCAGTACTTC. Translation gives CASSSLPGTGFNGEQYF.

This clone was found a few times. The CDR3 region is CASNPLAGRGNQPQHF. CDR3 coding DNA: TGTGCCAGCAATCCGCTAGCGGGGCGGGGGAATCAGCCCCAGCATTTT. V usage is TRBV28 and J usage is TRBJ1-5; tentative D call: TRBD1 (5 bases). Germline CDR1 and CDR2: MDHEN and SYDVKM. Trimming removed 7 bases from V and 4 bases from J, with 20 bases in between. The length of the CDR3 is 16 residues.

The J gene is TRBJ2-3, the V gene TRBV28, with 7 bases lining up with TRBD1. J gave up 2 bases and V 7 bases, and 6 bases lay outside the gene matches. The V gene's germline CDR1 is MDHEN and CDR2 SYDVKM. The CDR3 covers 14 residues. In DNA, the CDR3 is TGTGCCAGCATGGCCGGGACAGCCACAGATACGCAGTATTTT. As protein: CASMAGTATDTQYF.